A selection of T cell receptor beta chains follows, all from one sample in a study of blood T cell repertoires in COVID-19. Repertoires were generated with immunoSEQ multiplex PCR, while TCRdb's copy carries only in-frame clones and drops some. The sample has around 250,000 clones, nearly 90% seen once; the top ten hold around 0.67%. The specimen was peripheral blood. The receptor source for this set is a human donor in a cohort sampled during active COVID-19. CDR3s include the opening cysteine and the closing phenylalanine or tryptophan. A D gene is named only where the DNA matches it firmly. Size is omitted from some rows. Given values are once, few, many or a class for expanded clones.

J,V,D,length,size,CDR3,DNA
TRBJ2-7,TRBV4-3,-,15,-,CASSQGEQGGGEQYF,TGCGCCAGCAGCCAAGGGGAACAGGGGGGGGGCGAGCAGTACTTC
TRBJ2-5,TRBV6-2/TRBV6-3,TRBD2,18,-,CASSRQASSGDYEETQYF,TGTGCCAGCAGCCGACAGGCGTCTAGCGGGGATTATGAAGAGACCCAGTACTTC
TRBJ2-7,TRBV9,TRBD2,15,-,CASSPPSGNNYEQYF,TGTGCCAGCAGCCCCCCTAGCGGGAATAACTACGAGCAGTACTTC
TRBJ1-2,TRBV7-6,-,13,-,CASSLTVNGGYTF,TGTGCCAGCAGCTTAACAGTCAACGGTGGCTACACCTTC
TRBJ1-5,TRBV19,TRBD1,14,-,CARPGTGGNQPQHF,TGTGCCAGACCAGGGACAGGGGGCAATCAGCCCCAGCATTTT
TRBJ2-1,TRBV5-1,TRBD2,15,-,CASSLEAGSYNEQFF,TGCGCCAGCAGCTTGGAAGCGGGGTCCTACAATGAGCAGTTCTTC
TRBJ2-7,TRBV7-2,-,15,-,CASSFHGGSSYEQYF,TGTGCCAGCAGCTTTCACGGCGGAAGCTCCTACGAGCAGTACTTC
TRBJ1-2,TRBV19,TRBD1,13,-,CASLTGSVGGYTF,TGTGCCAGCCTGACAGGGTCAGTTGGCGGCTACACCTTC
TRBJ2-7,TRBV12-3/TRBV12-4,TRBD1,13,-,CASSRDRGDEQYF,TGTGCCAGCAGCCGGGACAGGGGGGACGAGCAGTACTTC
TRBJ2-7,TRBV5-1,TRBD1,14,-,CASSLSGGPYEQYF,TGCGCCAGCAGCTTGTCAGGGGGCCCCTACGAGCAGTACTTC
TRBJ1-6,TRBV9,-,15,-,CASSVAGDGNSPLHF,TGTGCCAGCAGCGTAGCAGGGGACGGTAATTCACCCCTCCACTTT
TRBJ2-7,TRBV28,-,15,-,CASRFARSLAYEQYF,TGTGCCAGCAGATTTGCGCGGTCATTGGCCTACGAGCAGTACTTC
TRBJ2-5,TRBV30,-,11,-,CASTKEETQYF,TGTGCCTCGACTAAGGAAGAGACCCAGTACTTC
TRBJ2-1,TRBV6-5,-,16,-,CASSYSAGRQGNEQFF,TGTGCCAGCAGTTACTCGGCAGGGCGACAAGGCAATGAGCAGTTCTTC
TRBJ2-7,TRBV7-9,-,15,once,CASSLNRASSYEQYF,TGTGCCAGCAGCTTAAACAGGGCGTCGTCCTACGAGCAGTACTTC
TRBJ2-5,TRBV7-2,-,14,-,CASSLSVSRETQYF,TGTGCCAGCAGCTTAAGTGTTTCGCGGGAGACCCAGTACTTC
TRBJ1-1,TRBV11-2,TRBD1,15,-,CASSRGTGGRTEAFF,TGTGCCAGCAGCCGGGGCACAGGGGGCCGCACTGAAGCTTTCTTT
TRBJ1-1,TRBV5-1,TRBD1,15,-,CASSLGRQGNTEAFF,TGCGCCAGCAGCTTGGGCCGACAGGGAAACACTGAAGCTTTCTTT
TRBJ2-7,TRBV5-1,TRBD2,15,-,CASSLVPSGGYEQYF,TGCGCCAGCAGCTTGGTTCCTAGCGGGGGATACGAGCAGTACTTC
TRBJ2-7,TRBV28,TRBD1,15,-,CASSLPGQGGYEQYF,TGTGCCAGCAGTTTACCGGGACAGGGGGGCTACGAGCAGTACTTC
TRBJ2-1,TRBV7-9,TRBD2,13,-,CASSTTSVHEQFF,TGTGCCAGCAGCACAACTAGCGTACATGAGCAGTTCTTC